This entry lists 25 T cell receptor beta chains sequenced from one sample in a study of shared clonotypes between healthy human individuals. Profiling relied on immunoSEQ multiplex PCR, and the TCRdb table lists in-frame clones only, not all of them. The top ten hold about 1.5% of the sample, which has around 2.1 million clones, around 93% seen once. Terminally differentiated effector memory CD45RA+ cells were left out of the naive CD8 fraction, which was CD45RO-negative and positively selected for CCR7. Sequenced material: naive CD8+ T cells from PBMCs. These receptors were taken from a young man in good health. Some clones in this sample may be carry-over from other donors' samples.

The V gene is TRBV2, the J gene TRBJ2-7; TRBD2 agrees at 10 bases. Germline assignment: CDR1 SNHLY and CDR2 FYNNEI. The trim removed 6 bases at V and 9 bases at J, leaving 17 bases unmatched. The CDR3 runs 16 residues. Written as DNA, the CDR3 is TGTGCCAGCAGCGGACTAGCGGATGACTTACGACGTGCGCAGTACTTC. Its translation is CASSGLADDLRRAQYF.

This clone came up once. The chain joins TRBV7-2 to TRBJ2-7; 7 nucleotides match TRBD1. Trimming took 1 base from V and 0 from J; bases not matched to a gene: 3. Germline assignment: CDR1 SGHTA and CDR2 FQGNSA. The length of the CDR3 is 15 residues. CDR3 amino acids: CASSLVRQGSYEQYF. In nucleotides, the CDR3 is TGTGCCAGCAGCTTAGTTAGACAGGGCTCCTACGAGCAGTACTTC.

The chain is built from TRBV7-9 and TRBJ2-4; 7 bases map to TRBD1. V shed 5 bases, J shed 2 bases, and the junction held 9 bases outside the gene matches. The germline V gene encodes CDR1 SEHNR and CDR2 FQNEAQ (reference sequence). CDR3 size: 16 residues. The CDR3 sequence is CASSQTGEGTKNIQYF. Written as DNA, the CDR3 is TGTGCCAGCAGCCAAACAGGGGAAGGTACCAAAAACATTCAGTACTTC.

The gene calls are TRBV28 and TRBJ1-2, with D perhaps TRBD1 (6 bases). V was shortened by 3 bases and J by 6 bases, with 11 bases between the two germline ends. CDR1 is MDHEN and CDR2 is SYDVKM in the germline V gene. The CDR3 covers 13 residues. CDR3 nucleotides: TGTGCCAGCAGTTTGGCAGGGGCGAATGGCTACACCTTC. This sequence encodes CASSLAGANGYTF.

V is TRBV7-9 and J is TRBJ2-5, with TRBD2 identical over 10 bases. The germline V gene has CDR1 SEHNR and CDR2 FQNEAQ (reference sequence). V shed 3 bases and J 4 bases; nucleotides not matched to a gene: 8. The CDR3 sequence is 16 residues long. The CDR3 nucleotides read TGTGCCAGCAGCTTTCTGACTAGCGGGCTCACAGAGACCCAGTACTTC. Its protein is CASSFLTSGLTETQYF.

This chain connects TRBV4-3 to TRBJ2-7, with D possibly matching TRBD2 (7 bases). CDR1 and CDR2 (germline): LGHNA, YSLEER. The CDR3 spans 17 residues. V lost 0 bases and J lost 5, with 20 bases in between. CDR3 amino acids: CASSQDLSSGGGHEQYF. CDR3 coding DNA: TGCGCCAGCAGCCAAGATCTGTCTAGTGGCGGGGGCCACGAGCAGTACTTC.

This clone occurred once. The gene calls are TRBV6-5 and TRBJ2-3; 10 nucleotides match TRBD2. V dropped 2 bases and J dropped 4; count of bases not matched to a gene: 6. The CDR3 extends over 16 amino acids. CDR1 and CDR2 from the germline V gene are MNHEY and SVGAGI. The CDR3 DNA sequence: TGTGCCAGCAGTTACAAAGCGGGAGGGCCGGCAGATACGCAGTATTTT. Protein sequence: CASSYKAGGPADTQYF.

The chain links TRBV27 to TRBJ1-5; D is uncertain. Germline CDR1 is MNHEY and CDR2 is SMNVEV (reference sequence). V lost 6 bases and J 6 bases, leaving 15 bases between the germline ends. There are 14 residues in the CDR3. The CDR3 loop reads CASSPGGLGQPQHF. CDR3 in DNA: TGTGCCAGCAGCCCGGGCGGATTGGGTCAGCCCCAGCATTTT.

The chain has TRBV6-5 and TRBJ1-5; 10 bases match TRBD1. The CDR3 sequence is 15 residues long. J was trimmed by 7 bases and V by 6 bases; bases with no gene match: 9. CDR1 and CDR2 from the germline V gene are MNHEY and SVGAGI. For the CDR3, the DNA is TGTGCCAGCAGGGGGGACAGGGGAGGGGTCCAGCCCCAGCATTTT. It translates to CASRGDRGGVQPQHF.

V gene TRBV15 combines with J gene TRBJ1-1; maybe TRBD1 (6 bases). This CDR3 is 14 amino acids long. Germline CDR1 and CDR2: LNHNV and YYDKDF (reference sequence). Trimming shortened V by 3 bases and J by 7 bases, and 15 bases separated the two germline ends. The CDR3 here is CATSSPGTPVEAFF. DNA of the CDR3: TGTGCCACCAGCAGCCCCGGGACACCAGTTGAAGCTTTCTTT.

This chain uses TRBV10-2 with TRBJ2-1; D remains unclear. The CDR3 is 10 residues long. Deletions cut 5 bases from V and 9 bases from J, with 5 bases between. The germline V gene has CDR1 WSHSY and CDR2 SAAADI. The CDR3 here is CASSLGEQFF. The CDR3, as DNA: TGCGCCAGCAGTCTGGGTGAGCAGTTCTTC.

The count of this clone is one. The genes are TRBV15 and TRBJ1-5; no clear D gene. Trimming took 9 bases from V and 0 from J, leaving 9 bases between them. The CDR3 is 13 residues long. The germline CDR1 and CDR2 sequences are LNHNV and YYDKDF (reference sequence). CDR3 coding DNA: TGTGCCACGGGAAGAAGTAGCAATCAGCCCCAGCATTTT. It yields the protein CATGRSSNQPQHF. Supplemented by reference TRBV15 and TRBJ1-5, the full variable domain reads DAMVIQNPRYQVTQFGKPVTLSCSQTLNHNVMYWYQQKSSQAPKLLFHYYDKDFNNEADTPDNFQSRRPNTSFCFLDIRSPGLGDTAMYLCATGRSSNQPQHFGDGTRLSIL.

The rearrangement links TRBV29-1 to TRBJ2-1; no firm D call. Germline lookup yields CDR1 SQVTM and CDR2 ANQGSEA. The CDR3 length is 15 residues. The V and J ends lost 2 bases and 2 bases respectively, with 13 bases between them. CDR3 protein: CSVEPVELAYNEQFF. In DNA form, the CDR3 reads TGCAGCGTTGAACCCGTTGAGCTGGCCTACAATGAGCAGTTCTTC.

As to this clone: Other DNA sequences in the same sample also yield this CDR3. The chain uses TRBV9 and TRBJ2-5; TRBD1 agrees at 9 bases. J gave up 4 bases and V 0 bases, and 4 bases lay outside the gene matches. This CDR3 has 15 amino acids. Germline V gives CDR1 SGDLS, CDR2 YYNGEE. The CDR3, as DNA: TGTGCCAGCAGCGTAGCTGGGACAGGGATAGAGACCCAGTACTTC. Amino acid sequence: CASSVAGTGIETQYF.

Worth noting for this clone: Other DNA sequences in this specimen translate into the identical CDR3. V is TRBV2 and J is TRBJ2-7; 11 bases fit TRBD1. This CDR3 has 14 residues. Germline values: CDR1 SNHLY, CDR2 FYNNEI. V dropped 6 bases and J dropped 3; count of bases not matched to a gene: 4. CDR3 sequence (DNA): TGTGCCAGCAGCGCCGGGACAGGGGGCTACGAGCAGTACTTC. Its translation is CASSAGTGGYEQYF. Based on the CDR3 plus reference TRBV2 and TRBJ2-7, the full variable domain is EPEVTQTPSHQVTQMGQEVILRCVPISNHLYFYWYRQILGQKVEFLVSFYNNEISEKSEIFDDQFSVERPDGSNFTLKIRSTKLEDSAMYFCASSAGTGGYEQYFGPGTRLTVT.

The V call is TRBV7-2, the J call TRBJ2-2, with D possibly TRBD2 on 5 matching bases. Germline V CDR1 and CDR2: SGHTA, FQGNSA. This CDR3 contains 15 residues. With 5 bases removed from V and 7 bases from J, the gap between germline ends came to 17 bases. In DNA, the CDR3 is TGTGCCAGCAGCCGGCCGAGGGCAGAAAACGGGGAGCTGTTTTTT. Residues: CASSRPRAENGELFF.

CDR3 coding DNA: TGCGCCAGCAGAGGTGGCAGGGAAACATTGAACACTGAAGCTTTCTTT. It translates to CASRGGRETLNTEAFF. The genes are TRBV5-1 and TRBJ1-1, with a tentative D call TRBD1 (5 bases). V was shortened by 5 bases and J by 0 bases, with 17 bases between the two germline ends. The germline V gene encodes CDR1 SGHRS and CDR2 YFSETQ. The CDR3 is made up of 16 amino acids.

This CDR3 is CASSLMGTGYHEQYF. The CDR3 coding sequence is TGTGCCAGCAGCTTAATGGGGACAGGGTACCACGAGCAGTACTTC. The rearrangement joins TRBV7-3 to TRBJ2-7; 9 bases line up with TRBD1. With 1 base clipped from V and 5 bases from J, the junction kept 6 bases outside the gene matches. Looked up from germline, CDR1 is SGHTA and CDR2 is FQGTGA. The CDR3 covers 15 residues. Variable domain in full (rest from reference TRBV7-3 and TRBJ2-7): GAGVSQTPSNKVTEKGKYVELRCDPISGHTALYWYRQSLGQGPEFLIYFQGTGAADDSGLPNDRFFAVRPEGSVSTLKIQRTERGDSAVYLCASSLMGTGYHEQYFGPGTRLTVT.

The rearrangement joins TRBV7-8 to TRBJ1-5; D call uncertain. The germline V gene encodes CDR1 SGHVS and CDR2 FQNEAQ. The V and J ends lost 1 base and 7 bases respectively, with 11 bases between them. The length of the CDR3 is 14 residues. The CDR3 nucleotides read TGTGCCAGCAGCTTAGAAGCGGGCAGCCAGCCCCAGCATTTT. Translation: CASSLEAGSQPQHF.

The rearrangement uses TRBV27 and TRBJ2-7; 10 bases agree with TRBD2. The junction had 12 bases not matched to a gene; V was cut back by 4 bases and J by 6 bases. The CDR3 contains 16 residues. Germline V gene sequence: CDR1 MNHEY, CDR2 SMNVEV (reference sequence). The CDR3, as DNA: TGTGCCAGCAGTTCTCTAGCGGGAGCGGGGCCCAGCGAGCAGTACTTC. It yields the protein CASSSLAGAGPSEQYF.

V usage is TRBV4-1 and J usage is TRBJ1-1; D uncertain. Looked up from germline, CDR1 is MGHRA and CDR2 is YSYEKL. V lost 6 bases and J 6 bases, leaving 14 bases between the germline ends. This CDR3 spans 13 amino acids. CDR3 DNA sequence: TGCGCCAGCAGTAGTCTCGGGCTCGCTGAAGCTTTCTTT. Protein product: CASSSLGLAEAFF.

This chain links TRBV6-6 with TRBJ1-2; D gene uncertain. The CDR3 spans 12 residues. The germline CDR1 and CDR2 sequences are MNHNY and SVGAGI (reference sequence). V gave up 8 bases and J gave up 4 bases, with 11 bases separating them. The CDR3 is CASFHELYGYTF. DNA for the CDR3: TGTGCCAGCTTTCACGAACTCTATGGCTACACCTTC.

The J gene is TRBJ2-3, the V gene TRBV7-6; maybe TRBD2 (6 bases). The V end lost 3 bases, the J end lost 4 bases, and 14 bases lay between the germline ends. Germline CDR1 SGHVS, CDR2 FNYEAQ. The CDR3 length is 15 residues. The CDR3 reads CASSFLASEADTQYF. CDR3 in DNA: TGTGCCAGCAGCTTTTTAGCTAGCGAAGCAGATACGCAGTATTTT.

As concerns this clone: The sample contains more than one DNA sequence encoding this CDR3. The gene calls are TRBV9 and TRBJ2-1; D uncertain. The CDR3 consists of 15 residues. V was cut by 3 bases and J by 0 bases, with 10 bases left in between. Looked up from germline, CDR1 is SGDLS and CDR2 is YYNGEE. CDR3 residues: CASSADLSSYNEQFF. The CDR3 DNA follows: TGTGCCAGCAGCGCGGACCTGAGCTCCTACAATGAGCAGTTCTTC.

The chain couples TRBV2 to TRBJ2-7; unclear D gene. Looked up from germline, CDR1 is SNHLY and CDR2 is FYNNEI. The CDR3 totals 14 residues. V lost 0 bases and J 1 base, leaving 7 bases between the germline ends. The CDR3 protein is CASSEARISYEQYF. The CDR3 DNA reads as TGTGCCAGCAGTGAAGCCCGTATATCCTACGAGCAGTACTTC.